This is a list of T cell receptor beta chains from one sample in a study of OX40 agonist ivuxolimab in advanced cancers. Using immunoSEQ multiplex PCR, the repertoire was profiled, and TCRdb retains in-frame clones only, with some absent. The repertoire holds roughly 93,000 clones, with more than 80% as singletons. Specimen: CD4+ or CD8+ T cells sorted from blood, collected in a trial of the OX40 agonist ivuxolimab. The receptor source for this set is an adult with an advanced solid tumor such as melanoma, head and neck, liver or kidney cancer. The CDR3 runs from the conserved cysteine through the conserved F or W. The D gene is left open where the match is weak. The listing skips clone size in some rows; elsewhere it reads once, few, many or a size class.

DNA: TGTGCCAGCAGCTTGGGGCCCTCGGGAAACACCATATATTTT
CDR3: CASSLGPSGNTIYF
J: TRBJ1-3
length: 14
V: TRBV7-8
size: .
D: .

DNA: TGTGCCAGCAGCCAACCGGAGGGAGGGTACAATCAGCCCCAGCATTTT
CDR3: CASSQPEGGYNQPQHF
J: TRBJ1-5
length: 16
V: TRBV4-2
size: many
D: .

DNA: TGTGCCATCAGTGATAAATCCTCAGGTCCCACAGATACGCAGTATTTT
CDR3: CAISDKSSGPTDTQYF
J: TRBJ2-3
length: 16
V: TRBV10-3
size: .
D: .

DNA: TGTGCCAGCACCCCTGGCGGGAGCTCCTACAATGAGCAGTTCTTC
CDR3: CASTPGGSSYNEQFF
J: TRBJ2-1
length: 15
V: TRBV6-6
size: few
D: TRBD2

DNA: TGCGCCAGCAGCCAAGAAAGTGGGGTGAGGATGAACACTGAAGCTTTCTTT
CDR3: CASSQESGVRMNTEAFF
J: TRBJ1-1
length: 17
V: TRBV4-1
size: .
D: .

DNA: TGTGCCAGCAGCGTAAGGGAGGGGACCCCTAACTATGGCTACACCTTC
CDR3: CASSVREGTPNYGYTF
J: TRBJ1-2
length: 16
V: TRBV9
size: few
D: .

DNA: TGTGCCACCAGCAGAGATCGGGGCCCAGGTCAGCCCCAGCATTTT
CDR3: CATSRDRGPGQPQHF
J: TRBJ1-5
length: 15
V: TRBV15
size: .
D: .

DNA: TGTGCCAGCAGCGTAGGTCTAGCGGGAGGCGAGCAGTACTTC
CDR3: CASSVGLAGGEQYF
J: TRBJ2-7
length: 14
V: TRBV9
size: .
D: TRBD2

DNA: TGTGCCACCTCCGTCACGAACACCGGGGAGCTGTTTTTT
CDR3: CATSVTNTGELFF
J: TRBJ2-2
length: 13
V: TRBV2
size: once
D: .

DNA: TGTGCCATCCGGATGGGGAGCTTAACCTACGAGCAGTACTTC
CDR3: CAIRMGSLTYEQYF
J: TRBJ2-7
length: 14
V: TRBV10-3
size: .
D: .

DNA: TGTGCCAGCAGATTCGGGACATATGGCTACACCTTC
CDR3: CASRFGTYGYTF
J: TRBJ1-2
length: 12
V: TRBV7-9
size: few
D: .

DNA: TGTGCCAGCAGCCTCACAGGGGGCCGGAGTGGCTACACCTTC
CDR3: CASSLTGGRSGYTF
J: TRBJ1-2
length: 14
V: TRBV7-6
size: once
D: TRBD1